What follows are 30 T cell receptor beta chains derived from one specimen sequenced in a study of human T cells and chemical hapten exposure. Time point indicated: patch test 1, 2 weeks after DPC sensitization. Treatment given: therapeutic diphenylcyclopropenone sensitization with weekly scalp DPC. Using its own MiXCR run on the RACE reads, TCRdb lists one record per CDR3 protein. The sample has around 100,000 distinct CDR3 sequences, 11% seen once. The material sequenced was whole blood, taken in connection with sensitization to the hapten diphenylcyclopropenone (DPC). These receptor sequences come from a woman aged 40 to 55 with alopecia areata. Some clones in this sample may be carry-over from other donors' samples.

This clonotype appeared many times. The chain joins TRBV27 to TRBJ2-2; TRBD1 is a possible D gene (5 bases). The length of the CDR3 is 14 residues. Deletions cut 4 bases from V and 7 bases from J, with 13 bases between. Germline CDR1 MNHEY, CDR2 SMNVEV (reference sequence). CDR3 in amino acids: CASSSPPQGGELFF. CDR3 coding DNA: TGTGCCAGCAGTTCCCCCCCTCAGGGCGGGGAGCTGTTTTTT.

This clonotype was observed many times. V gene TRBV10-2 combines with J gene TRBJ2-7; D is tentatively TRBD1 or TRBD2 (6 bases each). The germline V gene encodes CDR1 WSHSY and CDR2 SAAADI. This CDR3 has 15 residues. With 3 bases removed from V and 2 bases from J, the gap between germline ends came to 14 bases. CDR3 residues: CASSDPARGAYEQYF. The CDR3 DNA reads TGCGCCAGCAGTGACCCGGCGAGGGGGGCCTACGAGCAGTACTTC.

The rearrangement joins TRBV6-2 or TRBV6-3 to TRBJ2-7; 8 bases match TRBD1. The ends lost 2 bases at V and 6 bases at J; junction bases unmatched: 6. Germline CDR1 and CDR2: MNHEY and SVGEGT. The CDR3 length is 14 residues. CDR3 sequence: CASSYTGGGREQYF. The DNA for the CDR3 is TGTGCCAGCAGTTACACAGGGGGAGGTCGCGAGCAGTACTTC.

This clonotype occurred a few times. The chain links TRBV6-5 to TRBJ1-6, with D possibly TRBD1 on 6 matching bases. Trimming shortened V by 7 bases and J by 5 bases, and 18 bases separated the two germline ends. The germline V gene has CDR1 MNHEY and CDR2 SVGAGI. The CDR3 has 16 residues. The DNA for the CDR3 is TGTGCCAGCAACCAGGGGAGTAGAAGTCATAATTCACCCCTCCACTTT. Amino acid sequence: CASNQGSRSHNSPLHF.

This clonotype showed up many times. V usage is TRBV11-2 and J usage is TRBJ1-1; 10 nucleotides agree with TRBD1. Looked up from germline, CDR1 is SGHAT and CDR2 is FQNNGV. V lost 6 bases, J lost 4 bases, and 8 bases stayed unmatched. The CDR3 spans 15 residues. The CDR3, as DNA: TGTGCCAGCAGGTTGACAGGGGGCGAGGGCACTGAAGCTTTCTTT. This gives the protein CASRLTGGEGTEAFF.

Here the CDR3 reads CASSGRSPLHF. In DNA, the CDR3 is TGTGCCAGCAGCGGGCGGTCACCCCTCCACTTT. The J gene is TRBJ1-6, the V gene TRBV28; D gene ambiguous. The CDR3 contains 11 residues. CDR1 is MDHEN, CDR2 SYDVKM, per germline. V was pared by 6 bases and J by 10 bases, with 7 bases between. The whole variable domain, filled in from reference TRBV28 and TRBJ1-6, reads DVKVTQSSRYLVKRTGEKVFLECVQDMDHENMFWYRQDPGLGLRLIYFSYDVKMKEKGDIPEGYSVSREKKERFSLILESASTNQTSMYLCASSGRSPLHFGNGTRLTVT.

CDR3 amino acids: CASSVGRANEKLFF. Written as DNA, the CDR3 is TGTGCCAGCAGTGTGGGGAGGGCTAATGAAAAACTGTTTTTT. The chain recombines TRBV2 with TRBJ1-4; no firm D call. Germline lookup yields CDR1 SNHLY and CDR2 FYNNEI. V was pared by 4 bases and J by 3 bases, with 9 bases between. The CDR3 runs 14 residues.

This clonotype showed up many times. The rearrangement uses TRBV3-1 and TRBJ2-7, with no clear D. The CDR3 totals 12 residues. Germline V CDR1 and CDR2: LGHDT, YNNKEL (reference sequence). Trimming took off 7 bases at V and 0 bases at J, with 7 bases between the two ends. CDR3 amino acids: CASTGFSYEQYF. The CDR3 DNA sequence: TGTGCCAGCACTGGGTTCTCCTACGAGCAGTACTTC.

The V and J genes are TRBV7-9 and TRBJ1-1; D is unresolved. The CDR3 runs to 17 residues. The V and J ends lost 1 base and 1 base respectively, with 16 bases between them. CDR1 and CDR2 (germline): SEHNR, FQNEAQ (reference sequence). Written as DNA, the CDR3 is TGTGCCAGCAGCTTAGAACTACGGGCAGAAACGAACACTGAAGCTTTCTTT. This gives the protein CASSLELRAETNTEAFF.

The rearrangement links TRBV12-3 or TRBV12-4 to TRBJ1-5; D not resolved. This CDR3 comprises 14 residues. Deletions cut 6 bases from V and 4 bases from J, with 13 bases between. The CDR3 DNA sequence: TGTGCCAGCAGCCCCAGCCTCAAGAATCAGCCCCAGCATTTT. This translates into CASSPSLKNQPQHF.

This clonotype was found a few times. This chain connects TRBV7-9 to TRBJ2-1, with D possibly being TRBD1 (6 bases). Germline CDR1 reads SEHNR; CDR2 reads FQNEAQ (reference sequence). This CDR3 has 15 residues. Trimming shortened V by 5 bases and J by 9 bases, and 20 bases separated the two germline ends. The CDR3 sequence: CASSPLGAERTEQFF. Here the CDR3 DNA reads TGTGCCAGCAGCCCCCTGGGGGCGGAGCGGACTGAGCAGTTCTTC. Drawing the rest from reference TRBV7-9 and TRBJ2-1, the complete variable domain is DTGVSQNPRHKITKRGQNVTFRCDPISEHNRLYWYRQTLGQGPEFLTYFQNEAQLEKSRLLSDRFSAERPKGSFSTLEIQRTEQGDSAMYLCASSPLGAERTEQFFGPGTRLTVL.

About this clonotype itself: This may come from a read error, since a much larger clone is one base off. The rearrangement joins TRBV25-1 to TRBJ1-2; 8 positions match TRBD1. Trimming cost V 6 bases and J 6 bases; bases outside gene matches: 12. The CDR3 loop spans 15 amino acids. Germline V gives CDR1 MGHDK, CDR2 SYGVNS. The chain's CDR3 is CASSFGQGGMNGYTF. Written as DNA, the CDR3 is TGTGCCAGCAGCTTTGGACAGGGAGGCATGAATGGCTACACCTTC.

This clonotype was picked up a small number of times. The rearrangement links TRBV6-4 to TRBJ1-1, with TRBD1 as a possible D gene (5 bases). Germline-derived CDR1 and CDR2 are MRHNA and SNTAGT. Trimming cost V 0 bases and J 8 bases, with 10 bases left between them. The CDR3 consists of 13 residues. CDR3 nucleotides: TGTGCCAGCAGTGACTCGACAGAGGGGGAAGCTTTCTTT. Translated, it gives CASSDSTEGEAFF.

Notes on this clonotype: One base away lies a much larger clone, so this may be a sequencing read error. The rearrangement uses TRBV20-1 and TRBJ1-2; the match to TRBD1 covers 9 bases. In germline, CDR1 is DFQATT, CDR2 SNEGSKA (reference sequence). The length of the CDR3 is 14 residues. V dropped 1 base and J dropped 6; count of bases not matched to a gene: 6. The CDR3 reads CSARVPWTGDGYTF. The CDR3 region has the DNA TGCAGTGCTAGAGTGCCCTGGACAGGGGATGGCTACACCTTC.

The rearrangement joins TRBV3-1 to TRBJ2-3; D call uncertain. Germline CDR1 and CDR2: LGHDT and YNNKEL (reference sequence). V was pared by 4 bases and J by 4 bases, with 9 bases between. This CDR3 comprises 13 residues. The CDR3 sequence is CASSPLGPDTQYF. CDR3 DNA sequence: TGTGCCAGCAGCCCCCTAGGGCCAGATACGCAGTATTTT.

J is TRBJ1-2 and V is TRBV27; 10 bases are shared with TRBD1. Looked up from germline, CDR1 is MNHEY and CDR2 is SMNVEV (reference sequence). V dropped 5 bases and J dropped 3; count of bases not matched to a gene: 12. The length of the CDR3 is 17 residues. This CDR3 reads CASSVAGTGEVDYGYTF. For the CDR3, the DNA is TGTGCCAGCAGTGTGGCCGGGACAGGGGAGGTGGACTATGGCTACACCTTC.

The rearrangement joins TRBV4-2 to TRBJ2-1; D is uncertain. The germline V gene encodes CDR1 LGHNA and CDR2 YNFKEQ. The V end was cut by 1 base, the J end by 6 bases, with 13 bases between. The CDR3 loop spans 15 amino acids. The CDR3 bases are TGTGCCAGCAGCCAAGTAGGGCCGAGATTCAATGAGCAGTTCTTC. Amino acids: CASSQVGPRFNEQFF.

This clonotype was observed at least ten times. The rearrangement links TRBV5-1 to TRBJ2-2; TRBD1 is a possible D gene (5 bases). Germline CDR1 SGHRS, CDR2 YFSETQ. The CDR3 has 18 amino acids. The germline V and J ends were trimmed by 3 bases and 0 bases, with 18 bases remaining between them. DNA for the CDR3: TGCGCCAGCAGCTCAGGAACTACAGGCCTCACGAACACCGGGGAGCTGTTTTTT. It codes for CASSSGTTGLTNTGELFF.

The chain links TRBV6-5 to TRBJ1-6; D is uncertain. Per the germline V gene, CDR1 is MNHEY and CDR2 is SVGAGI. CDR3 length: 13 residues. V was clipped by 5 bases and J by 7 bases, with 9 bases between them. The CDR3 nucleotides read TGTGCCAGCAGTGGACTGTCCAATTCACCCCTCCACTTT. Residues: CASSGLSNSPLHF.

V and J are TRBV7-2 and TRBJ2-5; unclear D gene. CDR1 SGHTA and CDR2 FQGNSA come from the germline V gene. V lost 0 bases and J 2 bases, leaving 10 bases between the germline ends. The CDR3 has 15 residues. As DNA, the CDR3 is TGTGCCAGCAGCTTAGCCGTGACCTTTCAAGAGACCCAGTACTTC. Protein sequence: CASSLAVTFQETQYF.

V gene TRBV28 combines with J gene TRBJ1-1; no clear D gene. The CDR3 length is 15 residues. Germline CDR1 MDHEN, CDR2 SYDVKM. The ends were cut back, 1 base at V and 0 bases at J, with 9 bases in the middle. The CDR3 sequence: CASSLSDTVNTEAFF. Here the CDR3 DNA reads TGTGCCAGCAGTTTATCCGACACCGTGAACACTGAAGCTTTCTTT.

Only a few counts were recorded for this clonotype. The genes are TRBV19 and TRBJ2-5; D is tentatively TRBD1 or TRBD2 (5 bases each). V lost 5 bases and J 1 base, leaving 8 bases between the germline ends. Germline CDR1 and CDR2: LNHDA and SQIVND (reference sequence). CDR3 length equals 13 residues. CDR3 sequence: CASSGDPQETQYF. The CDR3 coding sequence is TGTGCCAGTAGTGGGGACCCCCAAGAGACCCAGTACTTC. Full variable domain (remainder filled in from reference TRBV19 and TRBJ2-5): DGGITQSPKYLFRKEGQNVTLSCEQNLNHDAMYWYRQDPGQGLRLIYYSQIVNDFQKGDIAEGYSVSREKKESFPLTVTSAQKNPTAFYLCASSGDPQETQYFGPGTRLLVL.

V and J are TRBV7-9 and TRBJ2-5; D is ambiguous. Trimming took 5 bases from V and 1 from J, leaving 14 bases between them. The CDR3 consists of 15 residues. Germline CDR1 reads SEHNR; CDR2 reads FQNEAQ (reference sequence). The CDR3 spells CASSHSSGPQETQYF. The CDR3 bases are TGTGCCAGCAGCCACAGCTCCGGACCCCAAGAGACCCAGTACTTC.

This clonotype was detected ten times or more. The chain links TRBV18 to TRBJ1-2, with TRBD1 identical over 7 bases. The CDR3 totals 16 residues. The germline V gene encodes CDR1 KGHSH and CDR2 LQKENI. V shed 3 bases, J shed 2 bases, and the junction held 9 bases outside the gene matches. This CDR3 reads CASSPNPTGRNYGYTF. As DNA, the CDR3 is TGTGCCAGCTCACCCAATCCGACAGGGCGAAACTATGGCTACACCTTC.

The chain is built from TRBV18 and TRBJ1-5; the D gene is possibly TRBD1 (6 bases). The CDR3 contains 16 residues. Trimming left V 3 bases short and J 1 base short, with 13 bases between. From germline, CDR1 is KGHSH and CDR2 LQKENI. CDR3 amino acids: CASSPRRQGSNQPQHF. In nucleotides, the CDR3 is TGTGCCAGCTCACCCCGGCGTCAGGGGAGCAATCAGCCCCAGCATTTT.

The V and J genes are TRBV10-3 and TRBJ1-2; D not certain. Per germline, CDR1 ENHRY and CDR2 SYGVKD. The germline V and J ends were trimmed by 9 bases and 0 bases, with 17 bases remaining between them. The CDR3 covers 15 residues. CDR3 DNA sequence: TGTGCCATTTCGCAGGAGGGAACAGCTAACTATGGCTACACCTTC. As protein: CAISQEGTANYGYTF.

This clonotype has ten or more counts. The rearrangement joins TRBV5-1 to TRBJ1-2; no firm D call. Trimming cost V 2 bases and J 0 bases, with 8 bases left between them. The CDR3 is made up of 14 amino acids. The germline V gene has CDR1 SGHRS and CDR2 YFSETQ. The chain's CDR3 is CASSFEGANYGYTF. In DNA, the CDR3 is TGCGCCAGCAGCTTTGAAGGCGCTAACTATGGCTACACCTTC.

At least ten counts were recorded for this clonotype. The chain carries TRBV5-1 and TRBJ2-1; the match to TRBD2 covers 11 bases. There are 16 residues in the CDR3. Unmatched junction bases numbered 8, after V lost 0 bases and J lost 9 bases. Germline V CDR1 and CDR2: SGHRS, YFSETQ. CDR3 sequence: CASSLASGRPGVEQFF. The CDR3 region has the DNA TGCGCCAGCAGCTTGGCTAGCGGGAGGCCCGGGGTTGAGCAGTTCTTC.

This clonotype was seen a few times. The chain has TRBV6-2 or TRBV6-3 and TRBJ2-5; D ambiguous. Germline-derived CDR1 and CDR2 are MNHEY and SVGEGT. The CDR3 consists of 16 residues. V was cut by 8 bases and J by 0 bases, with 19 bases left in between. CDR3 DNA sequence: TGTGCCAGCCGTCTAGGCGATACGCTGTACCAAGAGACCCAGTACTTC. Amino acid sequence: CASRLGDTLYQETQYF.

In this sample, this clonotype turned up many times. The gene calls are TRBV7-2 and TRBJ2-1; perhaps TRBD2 as D (5 bases). Germline loops: CDR1 SGHTA, CDR2 FQGNSA. The V end lost 1 base, the J end lost 6 bases, and 13 bases lay between the germline ends. This CDR3 has 15 amino acids. CDR3 residues: CASSLEDARGNEQFF. The CDR3 DNA sequence: TGTGCCAGCAGCTTAGAAGACGCCCGGGGCAATGAGCAGTTCTTC.